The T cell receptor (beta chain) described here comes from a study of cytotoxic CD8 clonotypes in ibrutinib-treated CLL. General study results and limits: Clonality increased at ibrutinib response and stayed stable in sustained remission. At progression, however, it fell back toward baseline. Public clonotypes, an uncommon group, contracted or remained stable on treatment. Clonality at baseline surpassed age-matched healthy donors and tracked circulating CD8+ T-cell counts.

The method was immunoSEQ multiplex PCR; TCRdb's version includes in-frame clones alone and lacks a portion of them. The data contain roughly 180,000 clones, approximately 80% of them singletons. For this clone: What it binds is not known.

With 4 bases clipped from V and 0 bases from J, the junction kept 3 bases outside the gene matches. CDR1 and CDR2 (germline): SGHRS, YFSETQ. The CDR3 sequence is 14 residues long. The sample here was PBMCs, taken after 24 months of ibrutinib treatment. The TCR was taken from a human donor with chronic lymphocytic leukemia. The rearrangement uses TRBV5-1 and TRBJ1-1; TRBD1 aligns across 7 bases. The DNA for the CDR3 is TGCGCCAGCAGCCCTGGACAGGTGAACACTGAAGCTTTCTTT. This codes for CASSPGQVNTEAFF.